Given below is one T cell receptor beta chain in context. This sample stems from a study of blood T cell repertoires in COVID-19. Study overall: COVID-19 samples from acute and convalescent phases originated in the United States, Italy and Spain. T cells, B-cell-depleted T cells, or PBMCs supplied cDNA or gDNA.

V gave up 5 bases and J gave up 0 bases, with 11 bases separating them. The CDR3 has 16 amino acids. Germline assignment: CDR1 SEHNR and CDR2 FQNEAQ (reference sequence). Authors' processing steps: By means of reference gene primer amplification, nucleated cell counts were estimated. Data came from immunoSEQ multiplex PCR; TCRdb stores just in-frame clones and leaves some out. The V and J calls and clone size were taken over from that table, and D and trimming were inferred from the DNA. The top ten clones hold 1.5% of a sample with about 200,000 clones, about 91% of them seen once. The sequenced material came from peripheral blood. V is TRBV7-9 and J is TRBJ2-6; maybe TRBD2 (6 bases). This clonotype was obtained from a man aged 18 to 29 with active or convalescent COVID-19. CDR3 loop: CASSPGGTSGANVLTF. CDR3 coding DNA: TGTGCCAGCAGCCCTGGGGGGACCTCTGGGGCCAACGTCCTGACTTTC.